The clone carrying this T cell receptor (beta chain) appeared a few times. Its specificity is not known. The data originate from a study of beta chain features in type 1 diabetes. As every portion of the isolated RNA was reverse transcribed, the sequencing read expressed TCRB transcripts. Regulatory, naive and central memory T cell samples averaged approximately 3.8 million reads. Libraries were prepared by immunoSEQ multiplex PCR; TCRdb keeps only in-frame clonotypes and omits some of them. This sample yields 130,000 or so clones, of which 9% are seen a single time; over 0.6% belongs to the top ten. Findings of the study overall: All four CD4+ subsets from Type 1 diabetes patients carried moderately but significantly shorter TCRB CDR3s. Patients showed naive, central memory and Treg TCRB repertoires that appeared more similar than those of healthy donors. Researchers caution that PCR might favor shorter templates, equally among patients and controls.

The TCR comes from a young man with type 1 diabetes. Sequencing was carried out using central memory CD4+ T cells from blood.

The CDR3 sequence is CASSHRSGHDEKLFF. In DNA form, the CDR3 reads TGTGCCAGCAGCCACCGATCAGGACACGATGAAAAACTGTTTTTT. The chain couples TRBV7-9 to TRBJ1-4; D is possibly TRBD1 (5 bases). Between the trimmed V and J ends, which lost 5 bases and 6 bases, there was a span of 16 bases. CDR3 length equals 15 residues. CDR1 is SEHNR, CDR2 FQNEAQ, per germline (reference sequence).